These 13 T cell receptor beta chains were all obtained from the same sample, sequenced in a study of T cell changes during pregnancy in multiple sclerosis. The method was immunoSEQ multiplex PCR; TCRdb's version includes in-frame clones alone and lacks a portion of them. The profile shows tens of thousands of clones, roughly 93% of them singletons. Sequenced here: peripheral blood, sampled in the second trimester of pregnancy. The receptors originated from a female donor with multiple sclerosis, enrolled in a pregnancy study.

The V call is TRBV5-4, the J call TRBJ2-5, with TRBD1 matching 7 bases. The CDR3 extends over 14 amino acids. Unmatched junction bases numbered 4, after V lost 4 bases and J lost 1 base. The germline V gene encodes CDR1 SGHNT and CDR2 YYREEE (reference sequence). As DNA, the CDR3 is TGTGCCAGCAGCCCATGGGACAGCCAAGAGACCCAGTACTTC. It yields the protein CASSPWDSQETQYF.

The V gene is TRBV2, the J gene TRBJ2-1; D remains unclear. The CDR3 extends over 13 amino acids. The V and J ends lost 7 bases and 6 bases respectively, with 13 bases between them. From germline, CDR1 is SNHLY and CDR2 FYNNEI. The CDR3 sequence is CASTWFAGNEQFF. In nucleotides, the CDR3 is TGTGCCAGCACCTGGTTCGCAGGCAATGAGCAGTTCTTC.

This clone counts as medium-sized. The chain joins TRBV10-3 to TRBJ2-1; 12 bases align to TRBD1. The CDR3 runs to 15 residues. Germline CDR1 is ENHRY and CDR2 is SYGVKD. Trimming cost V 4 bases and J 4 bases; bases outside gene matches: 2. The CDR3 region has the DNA TGTGCCATCAGTGCGGGACAGGGGGCATACAATGAGCAGTTCTTC. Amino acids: CAISAGQGAYNEQFF.

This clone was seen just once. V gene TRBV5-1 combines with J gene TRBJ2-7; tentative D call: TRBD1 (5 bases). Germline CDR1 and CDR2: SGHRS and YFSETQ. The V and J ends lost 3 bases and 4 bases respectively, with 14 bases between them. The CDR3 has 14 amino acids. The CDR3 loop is CASSYSGPVYEQYF. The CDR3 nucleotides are TGCGCCAGCAGCTATTCAGGGCCGGTGTACGAGCAGTACTTC.

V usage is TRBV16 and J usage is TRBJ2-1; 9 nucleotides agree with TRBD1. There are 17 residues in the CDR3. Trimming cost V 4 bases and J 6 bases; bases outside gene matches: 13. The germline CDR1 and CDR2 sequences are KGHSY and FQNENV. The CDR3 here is CASSPDYRDRVGNEQFF. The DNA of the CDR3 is TGTGCCAGCAGCCCAGACTATCGGGACAGGGTTGGCAATGAGCAGTTCTTC.

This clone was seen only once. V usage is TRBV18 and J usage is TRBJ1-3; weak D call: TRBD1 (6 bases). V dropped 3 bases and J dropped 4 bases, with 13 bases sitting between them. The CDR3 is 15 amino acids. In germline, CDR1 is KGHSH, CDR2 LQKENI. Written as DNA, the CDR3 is TGTGCCAGCTCACCCCCTACAGGGCCCGGAAACACCATATATTTT. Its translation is CASSPPTGPGNTIYF.

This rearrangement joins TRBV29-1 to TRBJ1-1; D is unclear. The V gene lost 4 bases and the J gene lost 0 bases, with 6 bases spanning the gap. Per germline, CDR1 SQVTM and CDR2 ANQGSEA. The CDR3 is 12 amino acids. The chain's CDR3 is CSVGLMNTEAFF. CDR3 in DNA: TGCAGCGTTGGACTGATGAACACTGAAGCTTTCTTT.

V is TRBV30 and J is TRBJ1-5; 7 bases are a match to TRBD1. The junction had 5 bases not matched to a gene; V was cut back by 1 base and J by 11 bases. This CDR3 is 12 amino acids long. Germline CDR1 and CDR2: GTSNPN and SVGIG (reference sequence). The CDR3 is CAWSAGGLSQHF. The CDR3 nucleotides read TGTGCCTGGAGTGCAGGGGGTTTGTCCCAGCATTTT. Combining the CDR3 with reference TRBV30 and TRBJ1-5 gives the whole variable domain SQTIHQWPATLVQPVGSPLSLECTVEGTSNPNLYWYRQAAGRGLQLLFYSVGIGQISSEVPQNLSASRPQDRQFILSSKKLLLSDSGFYLCAWSAGGLSQHFGDGTRLSIL.

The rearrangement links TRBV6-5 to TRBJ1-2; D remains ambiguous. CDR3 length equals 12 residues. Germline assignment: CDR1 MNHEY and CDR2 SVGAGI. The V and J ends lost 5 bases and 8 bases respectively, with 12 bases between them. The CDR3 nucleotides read TGTGCCAGCAGTCCAGGAACGGGGGGCTACACCTTC. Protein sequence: CASSPGTGGYTF.

The CDR3 DNA reads TGTGCCAGCAGCCACGGGGGGGAGAACAATGAGCAGTTCTTC. Its protein product is CASSHGGENNEQFF. V usage is TRBV6-5 and J usage is TRBJ2-1; the match to TRBD2 covers 8 bases. The CDR3 sequence is 14 residues long. The ends lost 6 bases at V and 5 bases at J; junction bases unmatched: 6. Germline CDR1 reads MNHEY; CDR2 reads SVGAGI.

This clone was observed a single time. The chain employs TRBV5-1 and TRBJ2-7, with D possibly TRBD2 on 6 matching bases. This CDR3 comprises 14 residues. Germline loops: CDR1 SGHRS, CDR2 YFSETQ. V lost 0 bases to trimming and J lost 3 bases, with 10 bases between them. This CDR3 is CASSLEAGNYEQYF. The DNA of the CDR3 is TGCGCCAGCAGCTTGGAGGCGGGAAACTACGAGCAGTACTTC.

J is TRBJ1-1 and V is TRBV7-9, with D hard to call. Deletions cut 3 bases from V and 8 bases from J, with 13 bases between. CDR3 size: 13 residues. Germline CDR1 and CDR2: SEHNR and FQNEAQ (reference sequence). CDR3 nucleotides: TGTGCCAGCAGCTTCCCCGCCCCCGGGGAAGCTTTCTTT. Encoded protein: CASSFPAPGEAFF.

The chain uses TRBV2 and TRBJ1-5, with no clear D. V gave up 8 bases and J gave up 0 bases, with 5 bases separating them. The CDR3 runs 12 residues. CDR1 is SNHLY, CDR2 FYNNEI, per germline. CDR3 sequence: CASGDSNQPQHF. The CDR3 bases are TGTGCCAGCGGAGATAGCAATCAGCCCCAGCATTTT. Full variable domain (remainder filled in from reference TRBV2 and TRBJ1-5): EPEVTQTPSHQVTQMGQEVILRCVPISNHLYFYWYRQILGQKVEFLVSFYNNEISEKSEIFDDQFSVERPDGSNFTLKIRSTKLEDSAMYFCASGDSNQPQHFGDGTRLSIL.